The present T cell receptor beta chain was sequenced within a study of cytomegalovirus exposure and HLA in healthy donors. Overall study results and limits: Researchers reported that a few CMV-associated chains were confirmed in vitro as CMV antigen-specific. The number of N-insertions in an Asian-associated ancestry cluster was reportedly below the roughly 660-donor mean in a later analysis. A later analysis, which compared TCR beta chains of equal frequency, found the HLA-associated ones more clonally expanded.

The sample holds a few counts of this clone. Its target is not known. CDR1 is SGHRS and CDR2 is YFSETQ in the germline V gene. V shed 6 bases and J shed 2 bases, with 11 bases lying between them. The CDR3 extends over 13 amino acids. Amplification used 60 Vbeta primers and 13 Jbeta primers. TCRdb keeps only in-frame clones here, not all; method: immunoSEQ multiplex PCR. The data show 150,000 to 200,000 clones, 70% to 85% seen once. This sequence originates from a man between 18 and 35 years old in good health and CMV-seronegative. The gene calls are TRBV5-1 and TRBJ1-1, with D perhaps matching TRBD1 (5 bases). The sequencing sample was made of PBMCs. The CDR3 nucleotides are TGCGCCAGCACAGGACACTTAAACACTGAAGCTTTCTTT. This encodes CASTGHLNTEAFF.